This T cell receptor (beta chain) was captured in a study of shared clonotypes between healthy human individuals. In the study overall: Each donor's CD8 memory used one plate, CD8 naive two, each CD4 subset three.

This CDR3 is built from 14 residues. Germline V lookup: CDR1 SGHNT, CDR2 YYREEE (reference sequence). The V end was cut by 0 bases, the J end by 1 base, with 7 bases between. Using immunoSEQ multiplex PCR, the repertoire was profiled, and TCRdb retains in-frame clones only, with some absent. Among over a million clones listed, about 96% were seen once. The chain combines TRBV5-4 with TRBJ1-1; perhaps TRBD1 as D (5 bases). The TCR sequence derives from a man aged 25 to 40 in good health. Source material: naive CD4+ T cells sorted from blood. The subset is: CD45RA+ positively selected. Here the CDR3 DNA reads TGTGCCAGCAGCTTGGGGGGCCCGAACACTGAAGCTTTCTTT. This sequence encodes CASSLGGPNTEAFF. The full variable domain, completed using reference TRBV5-4 and TRBJ1-1, is ETGVTQSPTHLIKTRGQQVTLRCSSQSGHNTVSWYQQALGQGPQFIFQYYREEENGRGNFPPRFSGLQFPNYSSELNVNALELDDSALYLCASSLGGPNTEAFFGQGTRLTVV.